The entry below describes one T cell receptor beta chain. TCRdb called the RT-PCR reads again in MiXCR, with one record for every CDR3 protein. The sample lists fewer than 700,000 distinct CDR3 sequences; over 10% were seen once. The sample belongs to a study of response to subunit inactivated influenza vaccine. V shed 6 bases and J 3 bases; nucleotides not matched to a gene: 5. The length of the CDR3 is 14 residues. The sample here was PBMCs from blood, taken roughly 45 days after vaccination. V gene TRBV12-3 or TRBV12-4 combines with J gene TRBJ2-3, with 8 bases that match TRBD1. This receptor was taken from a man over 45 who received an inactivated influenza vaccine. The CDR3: CASSRTGYTDTQYF. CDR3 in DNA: TGTGCCAGCAGCAGGACAGGGTATACAGATACGCAGTATTTT.